What follows is one T cell receptor (beta chain) and its context. The target antigen is unknown. The assay was immunoSEQ multiplex PCR, and TCRdb's table has in-frame clones only and misses some. The top ten clones hold about 2.9% of a sample with about 89,000 clones, about nine tenths of them seen once. This sample is part of a study of PD-1 blockade in classical Hodgkin lymphoma. About the research overall: Patients in the cohort were put on intravenous nivolumab, 3 mg/kg every 2 weeks.

Findings and limits, study-wide: While CD8+ TCR diversity did not rise significantly by C4D1, CD4+ TCR diversity did.

The time point denotes: cycle 4 day 1 (C4D1), after less than 7 weeks of nivolumab. Exposure to brentuximab vedotin varied, and each patient had relapsed following autologous stem cell transplantation. Complete response, partial response or progressive disease were the best responses. CDR1 and CDR2 from the germline V gene are GTSNPN and SVGIG (reference sequence). V dropped 1 base and J dropped 0 bases, with 7 bases sitting between them. The CDR3 is 14 residues long. This receptor was taken from a human donor with classical Hodgkin lymphoma. The chain combines TRBV30 with TRBJ1-3; D call uncertain. This specimen was peripheral blood mononuclear cells (PBMCs), taken before the fourth cycle of nivolumab. In nucleotides, the CDR3 is TGTGCCTGGAGTGGGGTACTCTCTGGAAACACCATATATTTT. Translated: CAWSGVLSGNTIYF.